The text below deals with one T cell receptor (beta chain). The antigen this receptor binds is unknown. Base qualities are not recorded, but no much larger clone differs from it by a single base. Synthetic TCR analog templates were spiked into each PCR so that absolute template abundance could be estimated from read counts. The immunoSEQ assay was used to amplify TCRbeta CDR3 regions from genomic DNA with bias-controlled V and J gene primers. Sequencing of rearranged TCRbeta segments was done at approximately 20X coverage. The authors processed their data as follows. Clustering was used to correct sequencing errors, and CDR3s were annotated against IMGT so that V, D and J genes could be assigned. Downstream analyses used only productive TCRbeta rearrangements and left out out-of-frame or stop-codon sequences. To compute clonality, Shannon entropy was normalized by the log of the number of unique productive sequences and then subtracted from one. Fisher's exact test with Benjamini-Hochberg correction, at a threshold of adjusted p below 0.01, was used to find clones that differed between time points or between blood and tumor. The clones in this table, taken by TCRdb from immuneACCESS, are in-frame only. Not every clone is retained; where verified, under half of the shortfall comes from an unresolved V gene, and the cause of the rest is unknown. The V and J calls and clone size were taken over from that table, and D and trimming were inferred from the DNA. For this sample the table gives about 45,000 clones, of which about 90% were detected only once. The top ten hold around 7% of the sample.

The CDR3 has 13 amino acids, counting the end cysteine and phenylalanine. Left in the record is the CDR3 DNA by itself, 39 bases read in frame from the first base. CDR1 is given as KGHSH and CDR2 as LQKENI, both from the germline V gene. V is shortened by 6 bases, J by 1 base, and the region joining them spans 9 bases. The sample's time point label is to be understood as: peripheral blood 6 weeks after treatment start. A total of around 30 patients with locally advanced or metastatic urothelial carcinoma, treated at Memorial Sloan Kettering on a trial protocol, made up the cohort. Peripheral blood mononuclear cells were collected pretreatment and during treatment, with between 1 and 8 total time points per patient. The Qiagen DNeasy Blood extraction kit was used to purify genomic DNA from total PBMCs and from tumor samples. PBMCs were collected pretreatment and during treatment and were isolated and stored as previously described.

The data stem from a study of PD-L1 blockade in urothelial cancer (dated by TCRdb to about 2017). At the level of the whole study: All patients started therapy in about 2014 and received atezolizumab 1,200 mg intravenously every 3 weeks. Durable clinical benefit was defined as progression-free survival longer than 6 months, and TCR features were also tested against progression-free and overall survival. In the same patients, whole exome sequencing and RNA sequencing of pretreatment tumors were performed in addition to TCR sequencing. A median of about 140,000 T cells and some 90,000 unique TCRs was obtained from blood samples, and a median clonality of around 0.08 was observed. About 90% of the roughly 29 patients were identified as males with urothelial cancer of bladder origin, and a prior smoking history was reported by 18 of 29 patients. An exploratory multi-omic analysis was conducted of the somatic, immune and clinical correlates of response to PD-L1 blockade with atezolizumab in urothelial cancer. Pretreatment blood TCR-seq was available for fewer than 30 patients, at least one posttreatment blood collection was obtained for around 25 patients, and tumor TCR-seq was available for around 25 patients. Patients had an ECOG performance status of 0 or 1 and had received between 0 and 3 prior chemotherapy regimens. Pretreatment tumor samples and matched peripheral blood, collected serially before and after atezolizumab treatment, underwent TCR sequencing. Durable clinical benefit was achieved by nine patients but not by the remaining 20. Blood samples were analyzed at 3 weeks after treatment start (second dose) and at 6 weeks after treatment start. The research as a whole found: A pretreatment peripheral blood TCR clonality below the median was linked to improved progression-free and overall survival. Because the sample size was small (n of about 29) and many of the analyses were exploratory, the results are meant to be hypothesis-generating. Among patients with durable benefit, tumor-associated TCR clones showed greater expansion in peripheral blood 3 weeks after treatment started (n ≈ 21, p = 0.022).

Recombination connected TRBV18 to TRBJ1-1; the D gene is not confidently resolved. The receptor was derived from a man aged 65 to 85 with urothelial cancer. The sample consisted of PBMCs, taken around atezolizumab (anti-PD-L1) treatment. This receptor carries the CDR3 CASSAGSNTEAFF. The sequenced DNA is TGTGCCAGCTCGGCAGGATCGAACACTGAAGCTTTCTTT.